These T cell receptor beta chains were read from a single sample in a study of blood T cell repertoires in COVID-19. Assay: immunoSEQ multiplex PCR; the TCRdb copy retains only in-frame clones and omits some. Of around 180,000 clones listed, approximately 80% are singletons. Sequencing used PBMCs or T cells enriched from blood (not recorded which). The receptors originated from a man aged 45-65 years who had recovered from COVID-19. Both conserved end residues are part of each CDR3. The D gene is left open where the match is weak. Clone size is given for some rows only: seen once, a few or many times, or a class if the clone is expanded.

cdr3_nt: TGTGCCATCAGTGACGGATTGTCGGGGGGGAACGCTTTCTTT
cdr3_aa: CAISDGLSGGNAFF
clone_size: few
d_call: -
v_call: TRBV10-3
j_call: TRBJ1-1

cdr3_nt: TGTGCCAGCTCACCACGGGGGGACTCTGGAAACACCATATATTTT
cdr3_aa: CASSPRGDSGNTIYF
clone_size: -
d_call: -
v_call: TRBV18
j_call: TRBJ1-3

cdr3_nt: TGCGCCAGCAGCTCGGACAGCGGGGAGCTGTTTTTT
cdr3_aa: CASSSDSGELFF
clone_size: -
d_call: -
v_call: TRBV5-1
j_call: TRBJ2-2

cdr3_nt: TGTGCCAGCAGCTTGGGGGCGGGGACCACAGATACGCAGTATTTT
cdr3_aa: CASSLGAGTTDTQYF
clone_size: -
d_call: -
v_call: TRBV5-4
j_call: TRBJ2-3

cdr3_nt: TGTGCCAGCAGCGTTACAGGGGCGCGGGAGACCCAGTACTTC
cdr3_aa: CASSVTGARETQYF
clone_size: -
d_call: TRBD1
v_call: TRBV7-2
j_call: TRBJ2-5

cdr3_nt: TGTGCCAGCAGCCCCGGACAGGGACCCTACGAGCAGTACTTC
cdr3_aa: CASSPGQGPYEQYF
clone_size: -
d_call: TRBD1
v_call: TRBV3-1/TRBV3-2
j_call: TRBJ2-7

cdr3_nt: TGTGCCAGCAGCCTCAGGGGGGCAACTAATGAAAAACTGTTTTTT
cdr3_aa: CASSLRGATNEKLFF
clone_size: -
d_call: TRBD1
v_call: TRBV3-1/TRBV3-2
j_call: TRBJ1-4

cdr3_nt: TGTGCCAGCAGTTACAGGGGAGAGACCCAGTACTTC
cdr3_aa: CASSYRGETQYF
clone_size: -
d_call: TRBD1
v_call: TRBV12-3/TRBV12-4
j_call: TRBJ2-5

cdr3_nt: TGTGCCAGCAGTTGGGACAGGGAGGTCGACTATGGCTACACCTTC
cdr3_aa: CASSWDREVDYGYTF
clone_size: -
d_call: TRBD1
v_call: TRBV28
j_call: TRBJ1-2

cdr3_nt: TGTGCCTGGAGTGGTACACGCTCGGGACAGGGGGCGCGAGGCTATGGCTACACCTTC
cdr3_aa: CAWSGTRSGQGARGYGYTF
clone_size: few
d_call: TRBD1
v_call: TRBV30
j_call: TRBJ1-2

cdr3_nt: TGCAGTGCTAGTTCTAAAGGGGCAGGGCTTATTGGGGCCAACGTCCTGACTTTC
cdr3_aa: CSASSKGAGLIGANVLTF
clone_size: once
d_call: -
v_call: TRBV20-1
j_call: TRBJ2-6

cdr3_nt: TGTGCCAGCAGCTTGGACGGGAATGAGAATGGCTACACCTTC
cdr3_aa: CASSLDGNENGYTF
clone_size: -
d_call: -
v_call: TRBV5-6
j_call: TRBJ1-2

cdr3_nt: TGTGCCAGCAGTCTAATTAACCCGGGACTAGCGGGGGGGCGGTACGAGCAGTACTTC
cdr3_aa: CASSLINPGLAGGRYEQYF
clone_size: -
d_call: TRBD2
v_call: TRBV27
j_call: TRBJ2-7

cdr3_nt: TGTGCCAGTCAGGGACAGAGCAATCAGCCCCAGCATTTT
cdr3_aa: CASQGQSNQPQHF
clone_size: few
d_call: TRBD1
v_call: TRBV2
j_call: TRBJ1-5

cdr3_nt: TGTGCTAGTGGTTTGGTAATTTCCCCCGAGCCCAAGACCCAGTACTTC
cdr3_aa: CASGLVISPEPKTQYF
clone_size: -
d_call: -
v_call: TRBV12-5
j_call: TRBJ2-5

cdr3_nt: TGCGCCAGCAGCCCGCTAGCGGGGGATTCAGAGACCCAGTACTTC
cdr3_aa: CASSPLAGDSETQYF
clone_size: -
d_call: TRBD2
v_call: TRBV4-1
j_call: TRBJ2-5

cdr3_nt: TGTGCCAGCAGCTTCGACAGGGGCACAGATACGCAGTATTTT
cdr3_aa: CASSFDRGTDTQYF
clone_size: -
d_call: TRBD1
v_call: TRBV7-3
j_call: TRBJ2-3

cdr3_nt: TGTGCCAGCAGTCCCTTCTCCGGGGGGGGCGGCTATGGCTACACCTTC
cdr3_aa: CASSPFSGGGGYGYTF
clone_size: -
d_call: -
v_call: TRBV3-1/TRBV3-2
j_call: TRBJ1-2

cdr3_nt: TGTGCCAGCAGCTTATTCCGCGGCTCTGCAGGGGTCCTCCTTGGGGCTTTCTTT
cdr3_aa: CASSLFRGSAGVLLGAFF
clone_size: -
d_call: -
v_call: TRBV7-2
j_call: TRBJ1-1

cdr3_nt: TGCGCCAGCAGCCCCCAAGGGGACAGGAGGGAAAAACTGTTTTTT
cdr3_aa: CASSPQGDRREKLFF
clone_size: few
d_call: TRBD1
v_call: TRBV5-1
j_call: TRBJ1-4

cdr3_nt: TGTGCCACCAGTCCAGGGGGGAACATTCAGTACTTC
cdr3_aa: CATSPGGNIQYF
clone_size: -
d_call: -
v_call: TRBV24-1
j_call: TRBJ2-4

cdr3_nt: TGTGCCAGCAGAAACGACAACACAGATACGCAGTATTTT
cdr3_aa: CASRNDNTDTQYF
clone_size: -
d_call: -
v_call: TRBV6-4
j_call: TRBJ2-3

cdr3_nt: TGTGCCAGCTCACAGGCTACTCCAGGGGCCACCGGGGAGCTGTTTTTT
cdr3_aa: CASSQATPGATGELFF
clone_size: -
d_call: -
v_call: TRBV18
j_call: TRBJ2-2

cdr3_nt: TGTGCTAGTGGCCCGGACAGGCCGGGCTACACCTTC
cdr3_aa: CASGPDRPGYTF
clone_size: -
d_call: TRBD1
v_call: TRBV12-5
j_call: TRBJ1-2

cdr3_nt: TGCGCCAGCAGCCCAGGGGGCGCGTCCTACAATGAGCAGTTCTTC
cdr3_aa: CASSPGGASYNEQFF
clone_size: -
d_call: TRBD1
v_call: TRBV5-1
j_call: TRBJ2-1

cdr3_nt: TGCAGCGTTTTCTATCGGGACAGCAACTATGGCTACACCTTC
cdr3_aa: CSVFYRDSNYGYTF
clone_size: -
d_call: TRBD1
v_call: TRBV29-1
j_call: TRBJ1-2

cdr3_nt: TGCGCCAGCAGCCAAGAGCACGGGGGGAGGATGGGCTACACCTTC
cdr3_aa: CASSQEHGGRMGYTF
clone_size: -
d_call: -
v_call: TRBV4-1
j_call: TRBJ1-2

cdr3_nt: TGCGCCAGCGCCCAACAGCCCGGGACTAGCGGGGGGCGGCCAGATTTT
cdr3_aa: CASAQQPGTSGGRPDF
clone_size: -
d_call: TRBD2
v_call: TRBV5-1
j_call: TRBJ2-3

cdr3_nt: TGCGCCAGCAGCCCCAGTCTAAGAACAGGGCCCCTTTATGGCTACACCTTC
cdr3_aa: CASSPSLRTGPLYGYTF
clone_size: -
d_call: -
v_call: TRBV4-1
j_call: TRBJ1-2

cdr3_nt: TGTGCCAGCAGCACAGGGGTGGGGGCCCAGTACTTC
cdr3_aa: CASSTGVGAQYF
clone_size: -
d_call: TRBD1
v_call: TRBV11-2
j_call: TRBJ2-5

cdr3_nt: TGTGCCAGCAGTTACTCGCCAGGTTCCTATGGCTACACCTTC
cdr3_aa: CASSYSPGSYGYTF
clone_size: once
d_call: -
v_call: TRBV6-5
j_call: TRBJ1-2

cdr3_nt: TGTGCCAGCAGCTATCCACAGGGGGCTGGCACTGAAGCTTTCTTT
cdr3_aa: CASSYPQGAGTEAFF
clone_size: -
d_call: TRBD1
v_call: TRBV5-6
j_call: TRBJ1-1

cdr3_nt: TGTGCCAGCAGTGTTCTAGCGGGAGGCACAGATACGCAGTATTTT
cdr3_aa: CASSVLAGGTDTQYF
clone_size: -
d_call: TRBD2
v_call: TRBV2
j_call: TRBJ2-3

cdr3_nt: TGTGCCAGCTCTCGAGGACAGAGCTCTGGAAACACCATATATTTT
cdr3_aa: CASSRGQSSGNTIYF
clone_size: few
d_call: -
v_call: TRBV18
j_call: TRBJ1-3

cdr3_nt: TGTGCCAGCACCCGACAGGGGAGGGACGAGCAGTACTTC
cdr3_aa: CASTRQGRDEQYF
clone_size: -
d_call: -
v_call: TRBV12-3/TRBV12-4
j_call: TRBJ2-7

cdr3_nt: TGTGCCAGCAGTGAAAGCCCAGGGCGTCTTGGGCCCCAGCATTTT
cdr3_aa: CASSESPGRLGPQHF
clone_size: -
d_call: -
v_call: TRBV2
j_call: TRBJ1-5

cdr3_nt: TGTGCCAGCAGGTACCGGGACAGGGGTAGCTACACCTTC
cdr3_aa: CASRYRDRGSYTF
clone_size: -
d_call: TRBD1
v_call: TRBV6-2/TRBV6-3
j_call: TRBJ1-2

cdr3_nt: TGTGCCAGTTCCGATGGGGGACAGAGCTCTGGAAACACCATATATTTT
cdr3_aa: CASSDGGQSSGNTIYF
clone_size: -
d_call: TRBD1
v_call: TRBV3-1/TRBV3-2
j_call: TRBJ1-3

cdr3_nt: TGTGCCAGCAGCCTCGGGACAAACAATCAGCCCCAGCATTTT
cdr3_aa: CASSLGTNNQPQHF
clone_size: -
d_call: -
v_call: TRBV7-2
j_call: TRBJ1-5

cdr3_nt: TGTGCCAGCAGCCCGGGGACAGGATCCGAGCAGTACTTC
cdr3_aa: CASSPGTGSEQYF
clone_size: -
d_call: TRBD1
v_call: TRBV9
j_call: TRBJ2-7

cdr3_nt: TGTGCCAGCAGCTTAGCGGGGGCCCATACGCAGTATTTT
cdr3_aa: CASSLAGAHTQYF
clone_size: -
d_call: -
v_call: TRBV7-9
j_call: TRBJ2-3

cdr3_nt: TGTGCCAGCAGCCTTGGACTAGCGGGCCGCTCTGGGGCCAACGTCCTGACTTTC
cdr3_aa: CASSLGLAGRSGANVLTF
clone_size: -
d_call: TRBD2
v_call: TRBV2
j_call: TRBJ2-6

cdr3_nt: TGTGCCAGCAGTTTGACAGGGGACACTGAAGCTTTCTTT
cdr3_aa: CASSLTGDTEAFF
clone_size: -
d_call: TRBD1
v_call: TRBV6-4
j_call: TRBJ1-1

cdr3_nt: TGTGCCAGCAGTTCACAGGGCTACTCTGGAAACACCATATATTTT
cdr3_aa: CASSSQGYSGNTIYF
clone_size: -
d_call: -
v_call: TRBV7-9
j_call: TRBJ1-3

cdr3_nt: TGTGCCATCAGTAACAGTGAATATGGCTACACCTTC
cdr3_aa: CAISNSEYGYTF
clone_size: -
d_call: -
v_call: TRBV10-3
j_call: TRBJ1-2

cdr3_nt: TGCGCCAGCAGCTTGGCGGGGGTAGGGACCGGGGAGCTGTTTTTT
cdr3_aa: CASSLAGVGTGELFF
clone_size: -
d_call: -
v_call: TRBV5-1
j_call: TRBJ2-2

cdr3_nt: TGTGCCAGCAGCGTAGGTGGTACAGGGACCTATAATTCACCCCTCCACTTT
cdr3_aa: CASSVGGTGTYNSPLHF
clone_size: -
d_call: -
v_call: TRBV9
j_call: TRBJ1-6

cdr3_nt: TGTGCCATCAGTGATGCGGCGGGAAAAGAGACCCAGTACTTC
cdr3_aa: CAISDAAGKETQYF
clone_size: few
d_call: -
v_call: TRBV10-3
j_call: TRBJ2-5

cdr3_nt: TGCGCCAGCAGCTTGGGGGACAGGGAGGGGACAGATACGCAGTATTTT
cdr3_aa: CASSLGDREGTDTQYF
clone_size: once
d_call: TRBD1
v_call: TRBV5-1
j_call: TRBJ2-3